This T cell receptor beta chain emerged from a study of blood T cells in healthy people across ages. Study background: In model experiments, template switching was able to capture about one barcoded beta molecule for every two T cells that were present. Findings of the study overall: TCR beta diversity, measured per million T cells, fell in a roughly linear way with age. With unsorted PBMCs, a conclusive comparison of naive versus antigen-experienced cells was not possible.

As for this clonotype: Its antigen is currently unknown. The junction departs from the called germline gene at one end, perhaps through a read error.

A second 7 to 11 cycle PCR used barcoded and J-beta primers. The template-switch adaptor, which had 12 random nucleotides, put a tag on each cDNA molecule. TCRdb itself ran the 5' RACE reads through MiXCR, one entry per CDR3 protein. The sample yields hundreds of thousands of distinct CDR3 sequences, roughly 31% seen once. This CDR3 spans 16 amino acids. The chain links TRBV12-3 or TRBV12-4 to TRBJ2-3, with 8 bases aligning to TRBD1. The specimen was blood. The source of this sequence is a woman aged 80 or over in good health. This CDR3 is CASSPGTGVSTDAQYF. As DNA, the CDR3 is TGTGCCAGTAGTCCCGGGACAGGAGTGAGCACAGATGCGCAGTATTTT.